This TCR beta chain was documented in a study of cytomegalovirus exposure and HLA in healthy donors. Looking at the study overall: Genotyping showed 70% to 90% of 398 donors falling in the Caucasian-associated ancestry cluster. Whole-study findings and limits: Some highly shared sequence variants likely arose as a pipeline artifact. As confirmed in vitro, a few CMV-associated chains were specific for CMV antigens.

The PCR was carried out with 60 Vbeta primers and 13 Jbeta primers. Produced via immunoSEQ multiplex PCR; TCRdb's table is partial and in-frame only. The sample carries hundreds of thousands of clones, roughly 90% recorded once. A few counts support this clone. As yet, its antigen is unknown. The CDR3 covers 15 residues. CDR1 is SEHNR and CDR2 is FQNEAQ in the germline V gene (reference sequence). The ends were cut back, 1 base at V and 4 bases at J, with 12 bases in the middle. The clonotype originates from a woman between 18 and 30 years old in good health and CMV-seronegative. Sequenced: PBMCs. J is TRBJ2-3 and V is TRBV7-9; D might be TRBD2 (6 bases). The CDR3: CASSLGDSLADTQYF. As DNA, the CDR3 is TGTGCCAGCAGCTTAGGGGACTCGCTAGCAGATACGCAGTATTTT. Drawing the rest from reference TRBV7-9 and TRBJ2-3, the complete variable domain is DTGVSQNPRHKITKRGQNVTFRCDPISEHNRLYWYRQTLGQGPEFLTYFQNEAQLEKSRLLSDRFSAERPKGSFSTLEIQRTEQGDSAMYLCASSLGDSLADTQYFGPGTRLTVL.